This T cell receptor (beta chain) was captured in a study of T cell repertoires in cytomegalovirus infection. Study in general: It was recently identified HLA-C-restricted and well-studied HLA-B-restricted CMV epitopes that the study used. Public signatures in TCR beta pointed to CMV infection and matching HLA type. Study observations and caveats: Predominance within the ex vivo response was attributable to HLA-C-restricted CMV-specific TCR beta clonotypes. There were carriers of CMV plus the relevant HLA, and cumulative public TCR beta family frequency identified them.

Concerning this clonotype itself: As yet, its antigen is unknown.

The CDR3 is 15 amino acids. Germline CDR1 reads DFQATT; CDR2 reads SNEGSKA (reference sequence). The J segment lost 6 bases and the V segment lost 6 bases, leaving 12 bases of the junction unmatched. TCRdb fed the reads into MiXCR, producing one record per CDR3 protein. The sample includes about a million distinct CDR3 sequences, around 30% of them seen just once. This clonotype originated in a human donor in good health (CMV status not recorded). Some clones in this sample may be carry-over from other donors' samples. This chain joins TRBV20-1 and TRBJ2-1, with TRBD2 identical over 9 bases. The sequencing used cultured CD8+ T cells from PBMCs, collected from culture after CMV antigen stimulation. For the CDR3, the DNA is TGCAGTGCAACTCTCCCAGCGGGGGGTATCAATGAGCAGTTCTTC. It yields the protein CSATLPAGGINEQFF.